What follows are 23 T cell receptor beta chains derived from one specimen sequenced in a study of blood T cells in healthy people across ages. Combining a sample-barcoded 5' primer with a J-beta primer mix, a second PCR ran for roughly 7 to 12 cycles. TCRdb processed the 5' RACE reads anew with MiXCR; each CDR3 protein has one entry. The sample has 1.5 million to 2 million distinct CDR3 sequences; under 30% are singletons. The source material was blood. The source is a woman aged 25 to 45 in good health.

This clonotype has ten or more counts. The chain combines TRBV2 with TRBJ2-4; no clear D gene. The V gene lost 1 base and the J gene lost 6 bases, with 1 base spanning the gap. CDR1 SNHLY and CDR2 FYNNEI come from the germline V gene. This CDR3 is built from 11 residues. The CDR3 DNA sequence: TGTGCCAGCAGTGAAGGAAACATTCAGTACTTC. Its protein is CASSEGNIQYF.

This clonotype showed up just a few times. The rearrangement uses TRBV20-1 and TRBJ1-1, with D perhaps TRBD1 (5 bases). V was pared by 0 bases and J by 4 bases, with 15 bases between. The CDR3 totals 15 residues. Germline CDR1 and CDR2: DFQATT and SNEGSKA (reference sequence). CDR3 protein: CSAREGGGTGTEAFF. CDR3 coding DNA: TGCAGTGCTAGAGAAGGAGGAGGGACGGGCACTGAAGCTTTCTTT.

As to this clonotype: A clone one base away is much larger, so this may be a read error. The chain recombines TRBV4-3 with TRBJ1-2; TRBD1 is a possible D gene (5 bases). Trimming pared 0 bases from V and 0 bases from J, leaving 11 bases between. Germline V lookup: CDR1 LGHNA, CDR2 YSLEER. This CDR3 has 16 amino acids. The CDR3 DNA follows: TGCGCCAGCAGCCAAGAGCGGGCAGGGACTAACTATGGCTACACCTTC. Translation gives CASSQERAGTNYGYTF.

Details on this clonotype: With a much larger clone just one base away, this may be a read error. This chain connects TRBV29-1 to TRBJ2-5, with 8 bases fitting TRBD2. Germline CDR1 SQVTM, CDR2 ANQGSEA. The length of the CDR3 is 13 residues. V shed 4 bases and J 11 bases; nucleotides not matched to a gene: 12. The CDR3 spells CSVVREGWNEQYF. The CDR3, as DNA: TGCAGCGTTGTACGGGAGGGATGGAATGAGCAGTACTTC. The full variable domain, rest sourced from reference TRBV29-1 and TRBJ2-5, is SAVISQKPSRDICQRGTSLTIQCQVDSQVTMMFWYRQQPGQSLTLIATANQGSEATYESGFVIDKFPISRPNLTFSTLTVSNMSPEDSSIYLCSVVREGWNEQYFGPGTRLLVL.

The CDR3 here is CASSPVAGGSGQETQYF. CDR3 in DNA: TGTGCCAGCAGCCCCGTAGCCGGAGGTAGCGGCCAAGAGACCCAGTACTTC. The genes are TRBV7-2 and TRBJ2-5; tentatively, D is TRBD2 (6 bases). Germline V gives CDR1 SGHTA, CDR2 FQGNSA. The CDR3 runs 17 residues. Trimming stripped 5 bases from V and 1 base from J, with 20 bases between.

This rearrangement joins TRBV20-1 to TRBJ2-7; D perhaps matches TRBD2 (5 bases). Trimming took off 1 base at V and 2 bases at J, with 12 bases between the two ends. The CDR3 consists of 14 residues. Germline V gene sequence: CDR1 DFQATT, CDR2 SNEGSKA (reference sequence). In DNA form, the CDR3 reads TGCAGTGCTAGAGGGAGCGGCAGCACCTACGAGCAGTACTTC. Encoded protein: CSARGSGSTYEQYF.

The chain joins TRBV27 to TRBJ2-5; 8 positions match TRBD2. V shed 4 bases, J shed 1 base, and the junction held 5 bases outside the gene matches. In germline, CDR1 is MNHEY, CDR2 SMNVEV (reference sequence). This CDR3 has 15 amino acids. CDR3 in DNA: TGTGCCAGCAGTTCATCCGCGGGGGGCCAAGAGACCCAGTACTTC. Protein: CASSSSAGGQETQYF.

The table lists this clonotype with a count of one. This could be a read error, since a much larger clone is one nucleotide away. V gene TRBV7-9 combines with J gene TRBJ2-5, with D tentatively TRBD1 (6 bases). The DNA end is a closer match to TRBJ2-7, so the J assignment may be wrong. From germline, CDR1 is SEHNR and CDR2 FQNEAQ (reference sequence). The CDR3 sequence is 14 residues long. The CDR3 is CASSADRRGGEQYF. The CDR3 DNA reads as TGTGCCAGCAGCGCAGACAGGAGAGGCGGCGAGCAGTACTTC.

V gene TRBV7-2 combines with J gene TRBJ1-2; TRBD1 matches 7 bases. This CDR3 region has 16 residues. Germline V gene lookup returns CDR1 SGHTA and CDR2 FQGNSA. Trimming removed 3 bases from V and 2 bases from J; junction bases left unmatched: 9. The CDR3 here is CASSLFPGQMNYGYTF. Written as DNA, the CDR3 is TGTGCCAGCAGCTTGTTCCCGGGACAGATGAACTATGGCTACACCTTC.

This clonotype was seen only a few times. This chain uses TRBV5-5 with TRBJ2-1; D is undetermined. Looked up from germline, CDR1 is SGHKS and CDR2 is YYEKEE (reference sequence). The CDR3 totals 16 residues. Deletions cut 3 bases from V and 4 bases from J, with 17 bases between. DNA of the CDR3: TGTGCCAGCAGCTCGGCGGAAAATTTAAGATACAATGAGCAGTTCTTC. Encoded protein: CASSSAENLRYNEQFF.

V and J are TRBV7-2 and TRBJ2-2, with 10 bases aligning to TRBD2. The CDR3 is 17 residues long. The trim removed 2 bases at V and 6 bases at J, leaving 9 bases unmatched. Germline CDR1 reads SGHTA; CDR2 reads FQGNSA. The CDR3 nucleotides read TGTGCCAGCAGCTTATCCGCTGCCAGCGGGAGGGCCGGGGAGCTGTTTTTT. Translated: CASSLSAASGRAGELFF.

This chain uses TRBV7-2 with TRBJ2-7; weak D call: TRBD2 (7 bases). The CDR3 has 16 residues. Germline V gene data show CDR1 as SGHTA and CDR2 as FQGNSA. With 5 bases removed from V and 2 bases from J, the gap between germline ends came to 19 bases. The CDR3 reads CASSTGRRGAPYEQYF. Here the CDR3 DNA reads TGTGCCAGCAGCACCGGGAGGAGGGGGGCCCCCTACGAGCAGTACTTC.

This clonotype has ten or more counts. This chain joins TRBV6-2 or TRBV6-3 and TRBJ2-7; D gene ambiguous. Trimming took off 2 bases at V and 3 bases at J, with 5 bases between the two ends. This CDR3 has 12 residues. The V gene's germline CDR1 is MNHEY and CDR2 SVGEGT. The CDR3 sequence: CASSYPFYEQYF. CDR3 DNA sequence: TGTGCCAGCAGTTACCCCTTCTACGAGCAGTACTTC.

At least ten counts were recorded for this clonotype. V gene TRBV7-9 combines with J gene TRBJ2-3; TRBD2 agrees at 7 bases. Trimming removed 5 bases from V and 0 bases from J; junction bases left unmatched: 11. Germline CDR1 SEHNR, CDR2 FQNEAQ (reference sequence). The CDR3 runs to 17 residues. CDR3 sequence reads: CASSPPSSGPSTDTQYF. The CDR3 nucleotides are TGTGCCAGCAGCCCCCCGTCTAGCGGTCCTAGCACAGATACGCAGTATTTT.

In regard to this clonotype: An end of the junction does not agree with germline; a read error may underlie this. The gene calls are TRBV6-6 and TRBJ2-3; D perhaps matches TRBD2 (7 bases). The CDR3 has 14 residues. Germline V gene lookup returns CDR1 MNHNY and CDR2 SVGAGI (reference sequence). The CDR3 bases are TGTGCCAGCCGCCGGAGGGGGGGCACAGGTACGCAGTATTTT. It codes for CASRRRGGTGTQYF.

This clonotype was picked up a small number of times. The J gene is TRBJ2-1, the V gene TRBV6-2 or TRBV6-3, with TRBD2 identical over 12 bases. The J segment lost 8 bases and the V segment lost 4 bases, leaving 6 bases of the junction unmatched. CDR1 and CDR2 (germline): MNHEY, SVGEGT. The length of the CDR3 is 15 residues. The CDR3 region is CASSSTSGSFHEQFF. The CDR3 DNA is TGTGCCAGCAGTTCGACTAGCGGGAGTTTCCATGAGCAGTTCTTC.

This clonotype was counted only a few times. The rearrangement links TRBV5-1 to TRBJ1-1, with 9 bases lining up with TRBD1. This CDR3 comprises 17 residues. Germline assignment: CDR1 SGHRS and CDR2 YFSETQ. The V and J ends lost 2 bases and 4 bases, in that order; junction bases with no gene match: 12. The CDR3 protein is CASSLDGTGTGSTEAFF. CDR3 nucleotides: TGCGCCAGCAGCTTAGACGGGACAGGGACGGGGAGCACTGAAGCTTTCTTT. Supplemented by reference TRBV5-1 and TRBJ1-1, the full variable domain reads KAGVTQTPRYLIKTRGQQVTLSCSPISGHRSVSWYQQTPGQGLQFLFEYFSETQRNKGNFPGRFSGRQFSNSRSEMNVSTLELGDSALYLCASSLDGTGTGSTEAFFGQGTRLTVV.

The CDR3 region is CASSPKGTETYEQYF. In nucleotides, the CDR3 is TGTGCCAGCAGTCCCAAAGGAACGGAGACCTACGAGCAGTACTTC. The gene calls are TRBV6-1 and TRBJ2-7; D not resolved. This CDR3 has 15 amino acids. Germline CDR1 reads MNHNS; CDR2 reads SASEGT. V lost 5 bases, J lost 2 bases, and 16 bases lay in between.

Only a few counts were recorded for this clonotype. The chain combines TRBV28 with TRBJ2-7; 10 nucleotides line up with TRBD1. Germline V gene data show CDR1 as MDHEN and CDR2 as SYDVKM. V lost 4 bases to trimming and J lost 0 bases; unmatched junction nucleotides: 3. The CDR3 totals 15 residues. The CDR3 DNA reads TGTGCCAGCAGTTGGACAGGGGGGAACTCCTACGAGCAGTACTTC. Amino acid sequence: CASSWTGGNSYEQYF.

Worth noting for this clonotype: One base away lies a much larger clone, so this may be a sequencing read error. This sequence joins TRBV7-2 and TRBJ1-1; 8 bases are shared with TRBD1. CDR3 length equals 14 residues. Per the germline V gene, CDR1 is SGHTA and CDR2 is FQGNSA. The CDR3 DNA follows: TGTGCCAGAAGCTTATTTACAGGGGGAACTGAAGCTTTCTTT. It yields the protein CARSLFTGGTEAFF.

This clonotype was seen at least ten times. This chain links TRBV18 with TRBJ2-7; D may be TRBD1 (6 bases). The CDR3 loop spans 13 amino acids. V was trimmed by 6 bases and J by 3 bases, leaving 12 bases between them. Germline V gene lookup returns CDR1 KGHSH and CDR2 LQKENI. The chain's CDR3 is CASSPGTHYEQYF. The CDR3 DNA follows: TGTGCCAGCTCGCCAGGGACACACTACGAGCAGTACTTC.

This clonotype was counted between two and nine times. This rearrangement joins TRBV6-2 or TRBV6-3 to TRBJ2-7; TRBD2 is a possible D gene (5 bases). Per the germline V gene, CDR1 is MNHEY and CDR2 is SVGEGT. This CDR3 has 12 residues. V lost 7 bases and J 7 bases, leaving 14 bases between the germline ends. CDR3 amino acids: CASTDLWEEQYF. The CDR3 DNA is TGTGCCAGCACGGATCTGTGGGAGGAGCAGTACTTC.

The J gene is TRBJ2-2, the V gene TRBV6-5; D is ambiguous. The germline V gene has CDR1 MNHEY and CDR2 SVGAGI. With 1 base removed from V and 5 bases from J, the gap between germline ends came to 8 bases. This CDR3 contains 14 residues. The CDR3 sequence is CASSYLLGTGELFF. CDR3 DNA sequence: TGTGCCAGCAGTTACTTGTTAGGGACCGGGGAGCTGTTTTTT.